This T cell receptor beta chain was sequenced in a study of T cell responses to AZD1222 COVID-19 vaccine. Study findings and constraints: White British donors predominated, females outnumbered males, and clonal diversity was possibly underestimated. Just a handful of AZD1222 recipients were seropositive at baseline. Regions left unmutated in variants are reportedly the target of nearly half of spike-specific TCRs.

Pooled in the analysis were second doses at about 4 or about 12 weeks. Here immunoSEQ multiplex PCR was the method, and the copy in TCRdb shows in-frame clones only, minus some. The sample lists some 120,000 clones, 92% seen once, with 1.6% in the top ten. The V and J ends lost 5 bases and 5 bases, in that order; junction bases with no gene match: 9. CDR3 length: 15 residues. The germline V gene encodes CDR1 SGHNT and CDR2 YENEEA. Remarks on this clone: The antigen is undetermined.

The sequence derives from an adult who received the AZD1222 COVID-19 vaccine. This chain connects TRBV11-3 to TRBJ2-1, with 7 bases lining up with TRBD2. The sequenced sample was peripheral blood, obtained 28 days after the second AZD1222 dose. CDR3: CASSRGSESDNEQFF. As DNA, the CDR3 is TGTGCCAGCAGCCGCGGGAGTGAGTCTGACAATGAGCAGTTCTTC.